This T cell receptor (beta chain) came from a study of memory CD4+ T cells and cytomegalovirus serostatus. Single viable CD3+CD4+CD8-CD45RO+ cells were sorted as the memory CD4+ T cells. After thawing, CD4+ T cells were positively selected. TCRdb keeps only in-frame clones here, not all; method: immunoSEQ multiplex PCR. The top ten clones hold approximately 0.8% of a sample with 30,000 to 50,000 clones, 60% to 85% of them seen once. The TCR was taken from an adult in good health and CMV-seronegative. The sample consisted of memory CD4+ T cells from blood.

CDR3 in amino acids: CASSSRQGNYGYTF. The CDR3 region has the DNA TGTGCCAGCAGTTCCCGACAGGGTAATTATGGCTACACCTTC. J is TRBJ1-2 and V is TRBV5-4; TRBD1 matches 7 bases. Trimming cost V 5 bases and J 5 bases; bases outside gene matches: 9. This CDR3 is 14 amino acids long. The germline gives CDR1 SGHNT, CDR2 YYREEE (reference sequence).